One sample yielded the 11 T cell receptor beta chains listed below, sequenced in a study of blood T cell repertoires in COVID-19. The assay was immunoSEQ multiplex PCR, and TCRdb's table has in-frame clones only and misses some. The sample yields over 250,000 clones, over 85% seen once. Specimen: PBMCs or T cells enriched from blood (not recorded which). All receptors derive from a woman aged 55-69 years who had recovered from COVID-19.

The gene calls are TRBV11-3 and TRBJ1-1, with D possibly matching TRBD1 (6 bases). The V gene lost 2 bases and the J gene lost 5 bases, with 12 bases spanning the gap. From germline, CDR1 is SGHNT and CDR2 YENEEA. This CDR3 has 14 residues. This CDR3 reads CASSLWGGGTEAFF. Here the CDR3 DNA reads TGTGCCAGCAGCTTATGGGGGGGCGGAACTGAAGCTTTCTTT.

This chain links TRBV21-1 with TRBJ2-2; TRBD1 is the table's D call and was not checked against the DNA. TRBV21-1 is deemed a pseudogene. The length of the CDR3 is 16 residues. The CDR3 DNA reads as TGTGCCAGCAGCACCGGACAGGGGGCCAACAGGGGGGAGCTGTTTTTT. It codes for CASSTGQGANRGELFF.

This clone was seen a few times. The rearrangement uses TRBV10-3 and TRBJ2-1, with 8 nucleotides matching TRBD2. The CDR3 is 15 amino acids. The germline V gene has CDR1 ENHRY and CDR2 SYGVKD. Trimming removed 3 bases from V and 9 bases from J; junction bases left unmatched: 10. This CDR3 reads CAISDQAGDGGEQFF. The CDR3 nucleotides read TGTGCCATCAGTGATCAAGCGGGGGATGGAGGTGAGCAGTTCTTC.

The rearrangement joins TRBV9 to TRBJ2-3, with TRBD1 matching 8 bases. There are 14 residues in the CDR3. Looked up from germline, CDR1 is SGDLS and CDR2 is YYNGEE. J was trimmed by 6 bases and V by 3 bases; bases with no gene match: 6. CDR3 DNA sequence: TGTGCCAGCAGCGCCCGGACAGGGAAGGATACGCAGTATTTT. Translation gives CASSARTGKDTQYF.

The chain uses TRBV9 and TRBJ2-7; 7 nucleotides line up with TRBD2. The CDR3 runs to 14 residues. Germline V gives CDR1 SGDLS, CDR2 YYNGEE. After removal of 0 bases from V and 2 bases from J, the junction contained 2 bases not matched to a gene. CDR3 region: CASSVAGGPYEQYF. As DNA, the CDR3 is TGTGCCAGCAGCGTAGCGGGAGGCCCCTACGAGCAGTACTTC.

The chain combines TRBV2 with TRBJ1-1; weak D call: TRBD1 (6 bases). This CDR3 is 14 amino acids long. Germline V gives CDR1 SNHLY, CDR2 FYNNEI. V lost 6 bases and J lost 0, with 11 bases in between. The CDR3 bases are TGTGCCAGCAGATACAGGGAATTGAACACTGAAGCTTTCTTT. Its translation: CASRYRELNTEAFF. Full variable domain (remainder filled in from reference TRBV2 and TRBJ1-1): EPEVTQTPSHQVTQMGQEVILRCVPISNHLYFYWYRQILGQKVEFLVSFYNNEISEKSEIFDDQFSVERPDGSNFTLKIRSTKLEDSAMYFCASRYRELNTEAFFGQGTRLTVV.

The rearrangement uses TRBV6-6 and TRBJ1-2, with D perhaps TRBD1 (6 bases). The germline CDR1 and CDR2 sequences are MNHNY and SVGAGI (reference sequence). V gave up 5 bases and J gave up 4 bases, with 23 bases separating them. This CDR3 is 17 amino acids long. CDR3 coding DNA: TGTGCCAGCAGTCCAGGGGTCTCCCTTTACTTTCGCTATGGCTACACCTTC. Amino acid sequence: CASSPGVSLYFRYGYTF.

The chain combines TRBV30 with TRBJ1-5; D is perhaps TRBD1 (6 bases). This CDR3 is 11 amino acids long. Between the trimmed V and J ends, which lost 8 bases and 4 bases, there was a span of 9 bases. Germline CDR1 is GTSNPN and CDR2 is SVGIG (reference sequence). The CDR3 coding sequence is TGTGCCAAAAGGGGGAATCAGCCCCAGCATTTT. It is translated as CAKRGNQPQHF. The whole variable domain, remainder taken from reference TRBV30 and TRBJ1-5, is SQTIHQWPATLVQPVGSPLSLECTVEGTSNPNLYWYRQAAGRGLQLLFYSVGIGQISSEVPQNLSASRPQDRQFILSSKKLLLSDSGFYLCAKRGNQPQHFGDGTRLSIL.

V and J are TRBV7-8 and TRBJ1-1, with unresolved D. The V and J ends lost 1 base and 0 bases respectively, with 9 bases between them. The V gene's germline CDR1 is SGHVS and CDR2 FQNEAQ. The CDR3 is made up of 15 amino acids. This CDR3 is CASSLGHRVNTEAFF. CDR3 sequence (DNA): TGTGCCAGCAGCTTAGGTCACAGAGTGAACACTGAAGCTTTCTTT.

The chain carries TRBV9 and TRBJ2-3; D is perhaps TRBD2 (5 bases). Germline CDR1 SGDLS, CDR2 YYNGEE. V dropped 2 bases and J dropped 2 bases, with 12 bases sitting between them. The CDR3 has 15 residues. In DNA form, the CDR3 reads TGTGCCAGCAGCGTGGGCGGGTCAACCACAGATACGCAGTATTTT. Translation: CASSVGGSTTDTQYF.

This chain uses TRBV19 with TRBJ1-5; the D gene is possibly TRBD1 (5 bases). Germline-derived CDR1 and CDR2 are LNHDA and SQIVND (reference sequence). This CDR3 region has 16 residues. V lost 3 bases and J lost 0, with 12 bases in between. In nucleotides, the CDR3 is TGTGCCAGTAGTATTCGGGGGGGGGATAGCAATCAGCCCCAGCATTTT. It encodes CASSIRGGDSNQPQHF.